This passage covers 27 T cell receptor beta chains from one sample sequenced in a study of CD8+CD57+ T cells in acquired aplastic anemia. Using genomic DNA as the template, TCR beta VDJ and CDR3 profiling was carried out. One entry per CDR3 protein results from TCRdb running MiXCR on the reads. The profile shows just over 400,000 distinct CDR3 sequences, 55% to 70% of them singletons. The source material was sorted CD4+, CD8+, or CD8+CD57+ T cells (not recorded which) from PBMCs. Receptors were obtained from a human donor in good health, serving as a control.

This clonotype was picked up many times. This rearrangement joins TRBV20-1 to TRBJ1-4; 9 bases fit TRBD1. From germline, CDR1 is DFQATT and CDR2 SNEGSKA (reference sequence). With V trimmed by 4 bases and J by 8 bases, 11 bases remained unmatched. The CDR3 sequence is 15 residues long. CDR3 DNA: TGCAGTGCTAACTCCCCGGGACAGGGAGAAGAAAAACTGTTTTTT. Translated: CSANSPGQGEEKLFF.

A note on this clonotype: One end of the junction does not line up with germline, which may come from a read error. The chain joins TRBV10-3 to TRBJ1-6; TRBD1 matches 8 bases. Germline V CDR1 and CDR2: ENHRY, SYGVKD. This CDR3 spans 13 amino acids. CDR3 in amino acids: CAMRNRGKSPHHF. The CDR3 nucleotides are TGTGCCATGAGAAACAGGGGGAAGTCCCCCCACCACTTT.

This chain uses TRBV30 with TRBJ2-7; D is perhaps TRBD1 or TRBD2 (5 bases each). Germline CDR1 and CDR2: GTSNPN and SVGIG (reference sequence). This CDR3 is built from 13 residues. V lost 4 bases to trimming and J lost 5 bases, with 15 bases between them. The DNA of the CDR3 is TGTGCCTGGACCGATGGGACGGCAGACGAGCAGTACTTC. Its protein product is CAWTDGTADEQYF.

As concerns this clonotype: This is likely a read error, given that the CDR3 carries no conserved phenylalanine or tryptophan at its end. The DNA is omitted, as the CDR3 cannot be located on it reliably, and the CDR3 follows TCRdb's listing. The CDR3 sequence is CASSYRQGEAFA. The chain couples TRBV24-1 to TRBJ1-1. The germline CDR1 and CDR2 sequences are KGHDR and SFDVKD. Inclusive of both ends, the CDR3 amounts to 12 amino acids.

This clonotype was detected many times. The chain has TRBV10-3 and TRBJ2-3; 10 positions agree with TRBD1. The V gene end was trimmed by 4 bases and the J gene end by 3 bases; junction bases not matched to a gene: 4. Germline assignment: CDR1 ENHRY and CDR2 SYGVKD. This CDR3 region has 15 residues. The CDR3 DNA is TGTGCCATCAGTGCCGGGACAGGGGCTACAGATACGCAGTATTTT. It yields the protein CAISAGTGATDTQYF.

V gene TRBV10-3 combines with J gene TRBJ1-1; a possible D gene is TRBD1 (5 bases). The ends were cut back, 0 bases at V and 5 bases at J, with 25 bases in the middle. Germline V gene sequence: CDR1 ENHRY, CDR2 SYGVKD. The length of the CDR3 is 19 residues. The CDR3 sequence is CAISESIRGFGAGITEAFF. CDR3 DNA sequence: TGTGCCATCAGTGAGTCGATCCGCGGTTTCGGGGCAGGGATTACTGAAGCTTTCTTT.

CDR3 sequence reads: CASSLQTNAGELFF. The CDR3 DNA follows: TGTGCCAGCAGCTTACAGACCAATGCCGGGGAGCTGTTTTTT. The V and J genes are TRBV7-2 and TRBJ2-2; the D is unclear. The V end lost 2 bases, the J end lost 6 bases, and 10 bases lay between the germline ends. The CDR3 is made up of 14 amino acids. Germline V lookup: CDR1 SGHTA, CDR2 FQGNSA.

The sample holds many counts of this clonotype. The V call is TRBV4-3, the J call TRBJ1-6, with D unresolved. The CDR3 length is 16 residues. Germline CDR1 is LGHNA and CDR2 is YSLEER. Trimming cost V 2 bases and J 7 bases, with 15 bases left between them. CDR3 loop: CASSQSATLANSPLHF. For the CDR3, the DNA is TGCGCCAGCAGCCAATCAGCGACCCTAGCCAATTCACCCCTCCACTTT.

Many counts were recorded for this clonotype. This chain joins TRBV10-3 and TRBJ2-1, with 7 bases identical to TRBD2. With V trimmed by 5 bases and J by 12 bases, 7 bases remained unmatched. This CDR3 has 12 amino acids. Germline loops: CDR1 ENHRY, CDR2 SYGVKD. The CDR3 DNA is TGTGCCATCAGTTTAGATGGGGAGGGGCAGTTCTTC. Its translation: CAISLDGEGQFF.

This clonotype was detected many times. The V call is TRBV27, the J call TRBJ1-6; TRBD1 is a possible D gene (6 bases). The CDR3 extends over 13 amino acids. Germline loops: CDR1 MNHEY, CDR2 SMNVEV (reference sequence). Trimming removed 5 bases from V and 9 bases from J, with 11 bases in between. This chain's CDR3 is CASSLTGSSPLHF. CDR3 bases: TGTGCCAGCAGTCTCACAGGGTCTTCACCCCTCCACTTT.

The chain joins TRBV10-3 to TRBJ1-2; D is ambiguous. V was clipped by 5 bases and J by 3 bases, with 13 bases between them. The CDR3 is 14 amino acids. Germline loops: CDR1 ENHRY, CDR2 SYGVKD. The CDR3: CAISFLGMDYGYTF. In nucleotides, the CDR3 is TGTGCCATCAGTTTTCTGGGGATGGACTATGGCTACACCTTC.

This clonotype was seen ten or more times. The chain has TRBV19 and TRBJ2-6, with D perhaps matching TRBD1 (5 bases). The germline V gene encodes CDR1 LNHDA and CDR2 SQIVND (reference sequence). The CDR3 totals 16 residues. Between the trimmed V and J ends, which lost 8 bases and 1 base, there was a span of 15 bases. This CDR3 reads CASQGRVMSGANVLTF. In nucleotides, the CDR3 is TGTGCCAGTCAGGGAAGGGTCATGTCTGGGGCCAACGTCCTGACTTTC.

The CDR3 nucleotides read TGTGCCAGCAGCTTGGTAGGGTCTGAAGCTTTCTTT. Translated: CASSLVGSEAFF. The chain has TRBV7-9 and TRBJ1-1; D remains unclear. The CDR3 extends over 12 amino acids. V gave up 3 bases and J gave up 6 bases, with 8 bases separating them. In germline, CDR1 is SEHNR, CDR2 FQNEAQ (reference sequence).

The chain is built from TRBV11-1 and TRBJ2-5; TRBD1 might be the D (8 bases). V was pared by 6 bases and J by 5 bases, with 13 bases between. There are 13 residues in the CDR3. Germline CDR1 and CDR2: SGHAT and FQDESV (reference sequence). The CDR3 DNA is TGTGCCAGCAGGTCACAGGGGGGGGAGACCCAGTACTTC. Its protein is CASRSQGGETQYF.

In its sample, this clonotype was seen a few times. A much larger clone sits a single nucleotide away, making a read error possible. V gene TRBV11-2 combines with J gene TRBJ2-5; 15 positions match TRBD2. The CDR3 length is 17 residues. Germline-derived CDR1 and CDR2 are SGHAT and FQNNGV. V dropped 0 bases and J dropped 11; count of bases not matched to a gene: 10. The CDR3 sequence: CASSLETGTSGGNEQYF. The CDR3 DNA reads TGTGCCAGCAGCTTAGAAACCGGGACTAGCGGGGGGAATGAGCAGTACTTC. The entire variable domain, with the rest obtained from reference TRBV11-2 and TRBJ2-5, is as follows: EAGVAQSPRYKIIEKRQSVAFWCNPISGHATLYWYQQILGQGPKLLIQFQNNGVVDDSQLPKDRFSAERLKGVDSTLKIQPAKLEDSAVYLCASSLETGTSGGNEQYFGPGTRLLVL.

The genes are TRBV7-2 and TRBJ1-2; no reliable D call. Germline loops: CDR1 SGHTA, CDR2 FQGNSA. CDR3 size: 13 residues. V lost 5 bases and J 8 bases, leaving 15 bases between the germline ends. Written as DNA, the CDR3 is TGTGCCAGCAGCCAAGCCAGAACCGACGGCTACACCTTC. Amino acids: CASSQARTDGYTF. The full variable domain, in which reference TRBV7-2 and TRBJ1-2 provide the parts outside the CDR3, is GAGVSQSPSNKVTEKGKDVELRCDPISGHTALYWYRQSLGQGLEFLIYFQGNSAPDKSGLPSDRFSAERTGGSVSTLTIQRTQQEDSAVYLCASSQARTDGYTFGSGTRLTVV.

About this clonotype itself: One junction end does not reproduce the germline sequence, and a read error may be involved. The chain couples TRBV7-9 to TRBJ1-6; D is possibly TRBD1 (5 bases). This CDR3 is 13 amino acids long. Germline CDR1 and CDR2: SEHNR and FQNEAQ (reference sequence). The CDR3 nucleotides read TGTGCCAGCACCTTGGGGCCGCGAGCGCCCCACTACTTT. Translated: CASTLGPRAPHYF.

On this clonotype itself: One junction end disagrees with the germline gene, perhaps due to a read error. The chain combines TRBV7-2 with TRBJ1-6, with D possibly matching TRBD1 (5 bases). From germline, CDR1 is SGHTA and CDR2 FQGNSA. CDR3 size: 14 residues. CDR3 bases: TGTGCCAGCAGCTTACACCTCTATAGAGGACACCTAGTCTTT. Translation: CASSLHLYRGHLVF.

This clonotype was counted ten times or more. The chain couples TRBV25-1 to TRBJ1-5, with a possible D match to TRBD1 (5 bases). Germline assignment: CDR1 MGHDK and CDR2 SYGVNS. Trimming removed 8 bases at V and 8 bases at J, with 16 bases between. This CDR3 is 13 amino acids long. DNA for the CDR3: TGTGCCAGCTCCCCGGCGGGGCCGGAGCCCCAGCATTTT. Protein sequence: CASSPAGPEPQHF.

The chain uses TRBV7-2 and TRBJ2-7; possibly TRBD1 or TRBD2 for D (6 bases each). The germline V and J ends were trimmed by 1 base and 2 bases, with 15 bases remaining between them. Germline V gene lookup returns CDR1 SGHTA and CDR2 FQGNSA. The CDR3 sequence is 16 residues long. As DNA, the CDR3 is TGTGCCAGCAGCTTAGACACAGGGAGGAGTGCCTACGAGCAGTACTTC. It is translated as CASSLDTGRSAYEQYF.

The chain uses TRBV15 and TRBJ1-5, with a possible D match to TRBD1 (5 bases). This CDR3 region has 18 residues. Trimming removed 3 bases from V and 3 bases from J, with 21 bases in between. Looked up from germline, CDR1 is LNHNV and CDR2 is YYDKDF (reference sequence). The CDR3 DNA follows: TGTGCCACCAGCAGTGGTTACCGGGACCACATACTCAATCAGCCCCAGCATTTT. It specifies CATSSGYRDHILNQPQHF.

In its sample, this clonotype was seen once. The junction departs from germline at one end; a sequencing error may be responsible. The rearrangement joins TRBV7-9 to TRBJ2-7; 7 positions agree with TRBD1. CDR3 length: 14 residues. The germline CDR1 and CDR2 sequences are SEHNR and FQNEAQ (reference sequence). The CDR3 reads CASSLAGQSSDEQF. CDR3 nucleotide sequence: TGTGCCAGCAGCTTAGCGGGACAGAGCTCCGACGAGCAGTTC.

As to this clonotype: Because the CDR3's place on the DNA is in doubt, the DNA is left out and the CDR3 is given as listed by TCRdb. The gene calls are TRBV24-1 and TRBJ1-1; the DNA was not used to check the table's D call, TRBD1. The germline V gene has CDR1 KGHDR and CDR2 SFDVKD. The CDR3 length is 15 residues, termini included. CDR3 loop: CATSDLRGSDTFGSF.

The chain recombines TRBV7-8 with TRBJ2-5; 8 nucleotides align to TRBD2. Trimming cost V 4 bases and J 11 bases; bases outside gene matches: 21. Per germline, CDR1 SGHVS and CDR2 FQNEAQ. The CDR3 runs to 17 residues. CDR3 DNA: TGTGCCAGCAGCTCCCCGGGGGGGGCGGATCGGGAGTTGACTCAGTACTTC. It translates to CASSSPGGADRELTQYF.

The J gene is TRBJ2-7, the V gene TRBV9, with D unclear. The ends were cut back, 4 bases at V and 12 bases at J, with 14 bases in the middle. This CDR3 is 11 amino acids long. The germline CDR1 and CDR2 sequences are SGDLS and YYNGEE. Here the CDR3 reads CASSFRGELYF. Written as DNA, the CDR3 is TGTGCCAGCAGCTTCCGAGGCGAACTGTACTTC.

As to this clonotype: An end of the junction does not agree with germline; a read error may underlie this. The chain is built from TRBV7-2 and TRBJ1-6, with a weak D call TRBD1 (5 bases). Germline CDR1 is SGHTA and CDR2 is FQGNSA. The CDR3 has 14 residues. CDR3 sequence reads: CASSLENRGSGYNF. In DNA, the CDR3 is TGTGCCAGCAGCCTGGAAAATAGGGGATCTGGCTACAACTTT. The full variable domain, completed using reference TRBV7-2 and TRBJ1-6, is GAGVSQSPSNKVTEKGKDVELRCDPISGHTALYWYRQSLGQGLEFLIYFQGNSAPDKSGLPSDRFSAERTGGSVSTLTIQRTQQEDSAVYLCASSLENRGSGYNFGNGTRLTVT.

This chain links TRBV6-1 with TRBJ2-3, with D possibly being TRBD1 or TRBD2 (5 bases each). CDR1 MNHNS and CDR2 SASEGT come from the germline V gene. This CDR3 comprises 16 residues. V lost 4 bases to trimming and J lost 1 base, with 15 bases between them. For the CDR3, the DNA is TGTGCCAGCAGTGGAGAGCAGGGAGCTCGCACAGATACGCAGTATTTT. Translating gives CASSGEQGARTDTQYF.